This TCR beta chain is from a study of spatial heterogeneity in lung cancer. This sample's time point: sample taken at primary tumor resection. MiXCR was run by TCRdb on the 5' RACE reads, yielding one entry per CDR3 protein. The sample includes 3,000 or so distinct CDR3 sequences, about a sixth of them seen just once. This clonotype was obtained from a female donor with early-stage non-small cell lung cancer. Sample: normal lung tissue next to the tumor, taken at surgery.

This CDR3 is CASSLSQAGVSCAQYF. CDR3 DNA: TGTGCCAGCAGCTTGTCTCAAGCGGGAGTAAGCTGCGCGCAGTATTTT. The chain employs TRBV7-8 and TRBJ2-3; 8 nucleotides line up with TRBD2. V gave up 3 bases and J gave up 10 bases; unmatched junction bases: 15. The CDR3 length is 16 residues. From germline, CDR1 is SGHVS and CDR2 FQNEAQ.